These 7 T cell receptor beta chains came from one sample sequenced in a study of technical replicates of blood from a handful of donors. Sequencing was performed with immunoSEQ multiplex PCR; in TCRdb, only in-frame clones are kept and a portion is missing. The sample has about 73,000 clones; around 93% are singletons. Sequenced material: T cells isolated from PBMCs. These receptors all stem from a human donor in good health.

This chain uses TRBV2 with TRBJ1-5, with 7 nucleotides matching TRBD1. V lost 4 bases, J lost 7 bases, and 7 bases stayed unmatched. CDR3 length: 14 residues. CDR1 and CDR2 from the germline V gene are SNHLY and FYNNEI. The CDR3 nucleotides are TGTGCCAGCAGTGTTTTGACAGGGACCCAGCCCCAGCATTTT. Its translation: CASSVLTGTQPQHF.

The V gene is TRBV4-1, the J gene TRBJ2-7, with D possibly being TRBD2 (6 bases). The germline V gene has CDR1 MGHRA and CDR2 YSYEKL. Trimming removed 0 bases at V and 6 bases at J, with 12 bases between. CDR3 length equals 14 residues. Written as DNA, the CDR3 is TGCGCCAGCAGCCAAGATGGAGGGGCCGTCGAGCAGTACTTC. It translates to CASSQDGGAVEQYF.

The chain carries TRBV19 and TRBJ2-7; TRBD1 agrees at 9 bases. The CDR3 runs to 18 residues. Germline values: CDR1 LNHDA, CDR2 SQIVND (reference sequence). V dropped 4 bases and J dropped 1; count of bases not matched to a gene: 14. The CDR3 DNA is TGTGCCAGTAGTACCTCCCGGGACAGGGCGGATAAGTCCTACGAGCAGTACTTC. Translated: CASSTSRDRADKSYEQYF.

The V and J genes are TRBV18 and TRBJ2-1; TRBD1 agrees at 8 bases. Germline CDR1 and CDR2: KGHSH and LQKENI. V shed 6 bases, J shed 0 bases, and the junction held 4 bases outside the gene matches. The CDR3 loop spans 15 amino acids. CDR3 in amino acids: CASSTGVSSYNEQFF. The CDR3 nucleotides are TGTGCCAGCTCGACAGGGGTAAGCTCCTACAATGAGCAGTTCTTC.

The count of this clone is one. The chain couples TRBV18 to TRBJ2-3; D not certain. The CDR3 is made up of 14 amino acids. CDR1 and CDR2 (germline): KGHSH, LQKENI. Trimming took off 0 bases at V and 3 bases at J, with 7 bases between the two ends. The CDR3 loop is CASSPPVVTDTQYF. The CDR3 region has the DNA TGTGCCAGCTCACCACCAGTAGTAACAGATACGCAGTATTTT.

This chain links TRBV7-2 with TRBJ2-2, with TRBD2 identical over 7 bases. J gave up 0 bases and V 2 bases, and 9 bases lay outside the gene matches. The germline gives CDR1 SGHTA, CDR2 FQGNSA. CDR3 length equals 18 residues. CDR3 nucleotide sequence: TGTGCCAGCAGCTTAATCGTTCTGGCGGGAGCGAACACCGGGGAGCTGTTTTTT. The encoded protein is CASSLIVLAGANTGELFF.

The J gene is TRBJ2-7, the V gene TRBV7-9; D might be TRBD2 (6 bases). Germline assignment: CDR1 SEHNR and CDR2 FQNEAQ (reference sequence). CDR3 length equals 12 residues. Trimming took off 0 bases at V and 7 bases at J, with 7 bases between the two ends. CDR3 nucleotide sequence: TGTGCCAGCAGCTTAGCGAGCGGGGAGCAGTACTTC. This translates into CASSLASGEQYF.